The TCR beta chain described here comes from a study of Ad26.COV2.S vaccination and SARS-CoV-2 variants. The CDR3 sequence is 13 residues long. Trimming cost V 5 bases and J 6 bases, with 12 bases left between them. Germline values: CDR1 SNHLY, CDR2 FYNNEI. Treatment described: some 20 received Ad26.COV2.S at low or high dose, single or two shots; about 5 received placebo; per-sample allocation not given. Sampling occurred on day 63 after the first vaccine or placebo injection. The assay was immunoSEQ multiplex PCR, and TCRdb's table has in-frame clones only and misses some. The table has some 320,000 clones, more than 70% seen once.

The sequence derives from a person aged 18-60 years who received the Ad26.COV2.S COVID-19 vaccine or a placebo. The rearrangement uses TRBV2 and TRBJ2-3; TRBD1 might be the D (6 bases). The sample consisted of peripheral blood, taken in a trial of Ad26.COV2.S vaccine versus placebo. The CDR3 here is CASSTAGEDTQYF. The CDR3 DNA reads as TGTGCCAGCAGTACCGCAGGGGAGGATACGCAGTATTTT.